This T cell receptor (beta chain) was recorded in a study of Graves' ophthalmopathy and Graves' hyperthyroidism. Turning to the study itself: Pretreatment peripheral blood was obtained at initial diagnosis.

Certain patients were not enrolled. These were patients with other autoimmune diseases, uncontrolled infections, pregnancy or lactation. The PBMCs originated from around 11 ml of fresh peripheral blood. TCR beta CDR3 amplification used RNA transcripts. Second-round multiplex PCR came after first-round RT-PCR with HTBI primers. From the multiplex PCR reads, TCRdb called clonotypes with MiXCR, one entry per CDR3 protein. Among over 650,000 distinct CDR3 sequences listed, 35% to 45% were seen once. The germline CDR1 and CDR2 sequences are SGDLS and YYNGEE. The CDR3 has 14 residues. On this clonotype: One base away lies a much larger clone, so this may be a sequencing read error.

The J gene is TRBJ1-5, the V gene TRBV9; a possible D gene is TRBD1 (5 bases). Source material: peripheral blood. This receptor was identified in an adult man with Graves' ophthalmopathy. CDR3 amino acids: CAGSEGIGDQPQHF. The CDR3 DNA follows: TGTGCCGGCAGCGAGGGAATCGGGGACCAGCCCCAGCATTTT.